These 28 T cell receptor beta chains share one sample of origin, sequenced in a study of T cells in Graves' hyperthyroidism and ophthalmopathy. It was RNA transcripts that yielded the amplified TCR beta CDR3 regions. During a first-round RT-PCR of the TCR CDR3, the HTBI primer set was used. TCRdb reprocessed the multiplex PCR reads via MiXCR and lists one record per CDR3 protein. The table includes around 800,000 distinct CDR3 sequences, 35% to 45% detected once. Sequenced material: blood. These receptors all come from a man aged 18 to 35 with Graves' hyperthyroidism.

This clonotype has a handful of counts. The chain uses TRBV4-1 and TRBJ1-5; D is ambiguous. Per the germline V gene, CDR1 is MGHRA and CDR2 is YSYEKL. Trimming stripped 1 base from V and 9 bases from J, with 13 bases between. This CDR3 region has 14 residues. CDR3 sequence: CASSQGEGVPPQHF. CDR3 nucleotides: TGCGCCAGCAGCCAAGGGGAAGGAGTACCGCCCCAGCATTTT.

This clonotype occurred a few times. V usage is TRBV5-1 and J usage is TRBJ2-7, with D uncertain. The germline gives CDR1 SGHRS, CDR2 YFSETQ. The CDR3 is made up of 14 amino acids. V gave up 1 base and J gave up 1 base, with 9 bases separating them. This chain's CDR3 is CASSLISQSYEQYF. The CDR3 coding sequence is TGCGCCAGCAGCTTGATTAGCCAATCCTACGAGCAGTACTTC.

This clonotype has just a few counts. This chain joins TRBV12-3 or TRBV12-4 and TRBJ1-6; no reliable D call. V lost 3 bases and J 6 bases, leaving 9 bases between the germline ends. This CDR3 comprises 14 residues. The CDR3 DNA is TGTGCCAGCAGTTTTAGGCAACTTAATTCACCCCTCCACTTT. Its protein product is CASSFRQLNSPLHF.

In its sample, this clonotype was seen a few times. The genes are TRBV5-1 and TRBJ1-1; D is ambiguous. Trimming took off 4 bases at V and 1 base at J, with 11 bases between the two ends. Germline lookup yields CDR1 SGHRS and CDR2 YFSETQ. This CDR3 is 14 amino acids long. The CDR3 DNA follows: TGCGCCAGCAGCCCCCTTTTCGGGAACACTGAAGCTTTCTTT. Its translation: CASSPLFGNTEAFF.

About this clonotype: A single base separates this from a much larger clone, so it may be a read error. This chain connects TRBV29-1 to TRBJ2-5, with 7 bases identical to TRBD1. The CDR3 covers 14 residues. Germline-derived CDR1 and CDR2 are SQVTM and ANQGSEA. CDR3 sequence: CSVYPGTAQEAQYF. Written as DNA, the CDR3 is TGCAGCGTTTATCCCGGGACAGCCCAAGAGGCCCAGTACTTC. Combining the CDR3 with reference TRBV29-1 and TRBJ2-5 gives the whole variable domain SAVISQKPSRDICQRGTSLTIQCQVDSQVTMMFWYRQQPGQSLTLIATANQGSEATYESGFVIDKFPISRPNLTFSTLTVSNMSPEDSSIYLCSVYPGTAQEAQYFGPGTRLLVL.

This clonotype was counted between two and nine times. Compared with germline, one end of the junction differs, possibly owing to a read error. The rearrangement joins TRBV19 to TRBJ1-1; TRBD1 is a possible D gene (6 bases). The CDR3 is 12 residues long. In germline, CDR1 is LNHDA, CDR2 SQIVND (reference sequence). This chain's CDR3 is CASSPGQTGAFF. CDR3 nucleotide sequence: TGTGCCAGTAGTCCAGGACAGACTGGAGCTTTCTTT.

This clonotype was seen many times. The V gene is TRBV10-3, the J gene TRBJ1-3; D unresolved. Trimming cost V 0 bases and J 5 bases, with 5 bases left between them. The germline CDR1 and CDR2 sequences are ENHRY and SYGVKD. This CDR3 has 13 residues. CDR3 loop: CAISESGRNTIYF. DNA of the CDR3: TGTGCCATCAGTGAGTCGGGGAGAAACACCATATATTTT.

The rearrangement uses TRBV25-1 and TRBJ1-2; 7 nucleotides align to TRBD1. This CDR3 spans 11 amino acids. V shed 11 bases and J 2 bases; nucleotides not matched to a gene: 2. CDR1 and CDR2 (germline): MGHDK, SYGVNS. The DNA of the CDR3 is TGTGCCGACAGGGAAAACTATGGCTACACCTTC. This codes for CADRENYGYTF.

This rearrangement joins TRBV14 to TRBJ1-4; D possibly corresponds to TRBD1 (5 bases). Trimming left V 4 bases short and J 7 bases short, with 22 bases between. The CDR3 runs to 17 residues. Germline assignment: CDR1 SGHDN and CDR2 FVKESK. In DNA form, the CDR3 reads TGTGCCAGCAGCCCTGGCTATCAGGGTTATCGTGGTGAAAAACTGTTTTTT. Its protein is CASSPGYQGYRGEKLFF.

This chain uses TRBV6-5 with TRBJ1-6; 9 bases are a match to TRBD1. Germline V gene sequence: CDR1 MNHEY, CDR2 SVGAGI. The CDR3 extends over 18 amino acids. Trimming cost V 5 bases and J 6 bases; bases outside gene matches: 14. CDR3 region: CASSGNPRGTGLNSPLHF. In DNA, the CDR3 is TGTGCCAGCAGTGGTAATCCGCGGGGGACAGGGCTTAATTCACCCCTCCACTTT.

As regards this clonotype: This sequence may be a read error, since a much larger clone differs from it by one base. This likely comes from a read error, as the CDR3 has no conserved phenylalanine or tryptophan at its end. V is TRBV6-1 and J is TRBJ1-2; the D gene is possibly TRBD1 (5 bases). The germline CDR1 and CDR2 sequences are MNHNS and SASEGT. The CDR3 consists of 13 residues. Trimming took off 5 bases at V and 0 bases at J, with 7 bases between the two ends. CDR3 residues: CASSRGSNYGYTL. The CDR3 DNA reads TGTGCCAGCAGTCGGGGCTCTAACTATGGCTACACCCTC.

Worth noting for this clonotype: Since a much larger clone is just one base distant, this may be a read error. J is TRBJ2-7 and V is TRBV5-6; the match to TRBD2 covers 12 bases. Germline-derived CDR1 and CDR2 are SGHDT and YYEEEE. This CDR3 has 14 amino acids. This CDR3 is CASSSGLAGYDQYF. The CDR3 bases are TGTGCCAGCAGCTCGGGACTAGCGGGCTACGATCAGTACTTC.

The CDR3 DNA reads TGTGCCAGGACGCGGGGGGAGAACACCGGGGAGCTGTTTTTT. Protein product: CARTRGENTGELFF. V is TRBV7-9 and J is TRBJ2-2; the match to TRBD2 covers 8 bases. CDR1 and CDR2 (germline): SEHNR, FQNEAQ (reference sequence). J gave up 1 base and V 9 bases, and 4 bases lay outside the gene matches. The CDR3 length is 14 residues.

A few counts support this clonotype. The rearrangement uses TRBV7-9 and TRBJ2-7; D gene uncertain. V was pared by 3 bases and J by 4 bases, with 13 bases between. The CDR3 consists of 14 residues. Germline V lookup: CDR1 SEHNR, CDR2 FQNEAQ (reference sequence). CDR3 sequence (DNA): TGTGCCAGCAGCTTTACGGTATCGGATTACGAGCAGTACTTC. Protein product: CASSFTVSDYEQYF. Filled out from reference TRBV7-9 and TRBJ2-7, the complete variable domain reads DTGVSQNPRHKITKRGQNVTFRCDPISEHNRLYWYRQTLGQGPEFLTYFQNEAQLEKSRLLSDRFSAERPKGSFSTLEIQRTEQGDSAMYLCASSFTVSDYEQYFGPGTRLTVT.

This clonotype was counted many times. The V gene is TRBV2, the J gene TRBJ2-5, with a weak D call TRBD2 (7 bases). The CDR3 covers 13 residues. The ends were cut back, 8 bases at V and 1 base at J, with 11 bases in the middle. Per germline, CDR1 SNHLY and CDR2 FYNNEI. As DNA, the CDR3 is TGTGCCAGCGGGGGGGCCTTCCAAGAGACCCAGTACTTC. This codes for CASGGAFQETQYF.

The table lists this clonotype with many counts. This chain's CDR3 is CASIPGQGEENTEAFF. CDR3 in DNA: TGTGCCAGTATCCCGGGACAGGGCGAGGAGAACACTGAAGCTTTCTTT. The chain employs TRBV19 and TRBJ1-1; TRBD1 agrees at 9 bases. The CDR3 length is 16 residues. The germline CDR1 and CDR2 sequences are LNHDA and SQIVND (reference sequence). V dropped 7 bases and J dropped 1; count of bases not matched to a gene: 10.

V is TRBV4-1 and J is TRBJ2-7, with D possibly TRBD1 on 5 matching bases. The CDR3 is made up of 14 amino acids. V was cut by 0 bases and J by 3 bases, with 9 bases left in between. The germline CDR1 and CDR2 sequences are MGHRA and YSYEKL. This chain's CDR3 is CASSQDQGGYEQYF. In DNA form, the CDR3 reads TGCGCCAGCAGCCAAGATCAGGGTGGCTACGAGCAGTACTTC.

This clonotype has more than one count but fewer than ten. V usage is TRBV7-9 and J usage is TRBJ1-2; weak D call: TRBD1 (6 bases). The V gene lost 6 bases and the J gene lost 3 bases, with 20 bases spanning the gap. CDR1 is SEHNR, CDR2 FQNEAQ, per germline (reference sequence). This CDR3 has 16 amino acids. The CDR3 region is CASSDQGLYSDYGYTF. The DNA for the CDR3 is TGTGCCAGCAGTGATCAGGGGTTATATTCGGACTATGGCTACACCTTC.

The rearrangement links TRBV2 to TRBJ2-7; 8 bases match TRBD2. The CDR3 runs to 13 residues. Trimming removed 6 bases from V and 5 bases from J; junction bases left unmatched: 6. CDR1 is SNHLY, CDR2 FYNNEI, per germline. CDR3 protein: CASRAGLAHEQYF. As DNA, the CDR3 is TGTGCCAGCAGGGCCGGACTAGCCCACGAGCAGTACTTC.

The table lists this clonotype with many counts. V is TRBV9 and J is TRBJ2-7, with TRBD2 as a possible D gene (5 bases). V lost 3 bases, J lost 8 bases, and 18 bases lay in between. This CDR3 spans 14 amino acids. From germline, CDR1 is SGDLS and CDR2 YYNGEE. DNA for the CDR3: TGTGCCAGCAGCGCTTCCTATCGGGGTTCTCAGCAGTACTTC. Translating gives CASSASYRGSQQYF. Full variable domain (outside the CDR3, taken from reference TRBV9 and TRBJ2-7): DSGVTQTPKHLITATGQRVTLRCSPRSGDLSVYWYQQSLDQGLQFLIQYYNGEERAKGNILERFSAQQFPDLHSELNLSSLELGDSALYFCASSASYRGSQQYFGPGTRLTVT.

V usage is TRBV7-6 and J usage is TRBJ2-5; D is uncertain. The CDR3 has 14 residues. V was shortened by 2 bases and J by 5 bases, with 12 bases between the two germline ends. Germline assignment: CDR1 SGHVS and CDR2 FNYEAQ. This CDR3 is CASSLSGEWETQYF. Here the CDR3 DNA reads TGTGCCAGCAGCTTATCTGGGGAATGGGAGACCCAGTACTTC. Full variable domain (missing parts from reference TRBV7-6 and TRBJ2-5): GAGVSQSPRYKVTKRGQDVALRCDPISGHVSLYWYRQALGQGPEFLTYFNYEAQQDKSGLPNDRFSAERPEGSISTLTIQRTEQRDSAMYRCASSLSGEWETQYFGPGTRLLVL.

This clonotype has ten or more counts. The gene calls are TRBV19 and TRBJ2-5; D remains ambiguous. Germline V CDR1 and CDR2: LNHDA, SQIVND (reference sequence). Between the trimmed V and J ends, which lost 0 bases and 2 bases, there was a span of 1 base. The CDR3 spans 12 residues. DNA for the CDR3: TGTGCCAGTAGTATAGATCAAGAGACCCAGTACTTC. Its translation is CASSIDQETQYF.

The chain couples TRBV11-2 to TRBJ2-6; tentative D call: TRBD2 (5 bases). The V end was cut by 2 bases, the J end by 2 bases, with 13 bases between. Germline V CDR1 and CDR2: SGHAT, FQNNGV. The CDR3 consists of 17 residues. The CDR3 DNA is TGTGCCAGCAGCTTATTCGGGAAGGGCCCTGGGGCCAACGTCCTGACTTTC. As protein: CASSLFGKGPGANVLTF.

As to this clonotype: A clone one base away is much larger, so this may be a read error. This chain joins TRBV19 and TRBJ1-1, with unresolved D. In germline, CDR1 is LNHDA, CDR2 SQIVND (reference sequence). V was cut by 5 bases and J by 4 bases, with 17 bases left in between. The CDR3 has 15 amino acids. The DNA for the CDR3 is TGTGCCAGTAGTGACCCTCCCGGCAGTTTCACTGAAGCTTTCTTT. Protein sequence: CASSDPPGSFTEAFF.

The CDR3 sequence: CASSRSGVPYEQYF. The CDR3 DNA is TGTGCCAGCAGCCGTAGCGGGGTTCCCTACGAGCAGTACTTC. The V and J genes are TRBV7-9 and TRBJ2-7; 8 bases align to TRBD2. Looked up from germline, CDR1 is SEHNR and CDR2 is FQNEAQ (reference sequence). The ends lost 5 bases at V and 2 bases at J; junction bases unmatched: 5. The CDR3 has 14 amino acids. Full variable domain (remainder filled in from reference TRBV7-9 and TRBJ2-7): DTGVSQNPRHKITKRGQNVTFRCDPISEHNRLYWYRQTLGQGPEFLTYFQNEAQLEKSRLLSDRFSAERPKGSFSTLEIQRTEQGDSAMYLCASSRSGVPYEQYFGPGTRLTVT.

Only a few counts were recorded for this clonotype. The chain combines TRBV19 with TRBJ2-7, with D uncertain. Between the trimmed V and J ends, which lost 3 bases and 2 bases, there was a span of 8 bases. The CDR3 length is 13 residues. Germline values: CDR1 LNHDA, CDR2 SQIVND (reference sequence). In nucleotides, the CDR3 is TGTGCCAGTAGTATCGACCAGGCCTACGAGCAGTACTTC. It codes for CASSIDQAYEQYF.

Notes on this clonotype: A junction boundary mismatches the germline segment, possibly from a read error. The rearrangement links TRBV25-1 to TRBJ2-3; no clear D. Germline V gene data show CDR1 as MGHDK and CDR2 as SYGVNS. This CDR3 region has 13 residues. CDR3 sequence: CASSTEDADTQYF. The CDR3 nucleotides are TGCGCCAGCAGCACCGAGGACGCAGATACGCAGTATTTT. Full variable domain (remainder filled in from reference TRBV25-1 and TRBJ2-3): EADIYQTPRYLVIGTGKKITLECSQTMGHDKMYWYQQDPGMELHLIHYSYGVNSTEKGDLSSESTVSRIRTEHFPLTLESARPSHTSQYLCASSTEDADTQYFGPGTRLTVL.

This clonotype was counted only a few times. The chain links TRBV4-1 to TRBJ2-5; 7 nucleotides agree with TRBD2. This CDR3 is built from 18 residues. J lost 4 bases, V lost 0 bases, and 14 bases had no gene match. Germline lookup yields CDR1 MGHRA and CDR2 YSYEKL. CDR3 loop: CASSQDGPLGAGSETQYF. The CDR3 DNA reads TGCGCCAGCAGCCAAGATGGGCCCCTTGGAGCGGGATCAGAGACCCAGTACTTC.